Each of the 25 T cell receptor beta chains below was sequenced from the same sample in a study of blood T cell repertoires in COVID-19. Profiling relied on immunoSEQ multiplex PCR, and the TCRdb table lists in-frame clones only, not all of them. Here the sample spans 300,000 to 350,000 clones, roughly 88% being singletons. The sequencing input was peripheral blood. The receptor set was obtained from a woman in her twenties or thirties with COVID-19, enrolled during active disease.

The chain links TRBV9 to TRBJ1-1; unclear D gene. The CDR3 runs to 14 residues. V was cut by 0 bases and J by 6 bases, with 12 bases left in between. The germline CDR1 and CDR2 sequences are SGDLS and YYNGEE. The CDR3 loop is CASSVVVSPAEAFF. In DNA, the CDR3 is TGTGCCAGCAGCGTAGTGGTCTCCCCGGCTGAAGCTTTCTTT.

This rearrangement joins TRBV7-3 to TRBJ1-2; 8 bases map to TRBD1. The CDR3 spans 13 residues. Losses at the gene ends were 4 bases for V and 8 bases for J; bases not matched to a gene: 6. Per the germline V gene, CDR1 is SGHTA and CDR2 is FQGTGA. The CDR3, as DNA: TGTGCCAGCAGCTCTAGACAGGGGAGCGGCTACACCTTC. Translating gives CASSSRQGSGYTF. The full variable domain, in which reference TRBV7-3 and TRBJ1-2 provide the parts outside the CDR3, is GAGVSQTPSNKVTEKGKYVELRCDPISGHTALYWYRQSLGQGPEFLIYFQGTGAADDSGLPNDRFFAVRPEGSVSTLKIQRTERGDSAVYLCASSSRQGSGYTFGSGTRLTVV.

The genes are TRBV30 and TRBJ1-2; tentatively, D is TRBD1 (6 bases). Germline values: CDR1 GTSNPN, CDR2 SVGIG (reference sequence). There are 12 residues in the CDR3. Trimming took 4 bases from V and 8 from J, leaving 14 bases between them. CDR3 sequence (DNA): TGTGCCTGGACCCAGGGGTTCGGCGGCTACACCTTC. This translates into CAWTQGFGGYTF. The whole variable domain, filled in from reference TRBV30 and TRBJ1-2, reads SQTIHQWPATLVQPVGSPLSLECTVEGTSNPNLYWYRQAAGRGLQLLFYSVGIGQISSEVPQNLSASRPQDRQFILSSKKLLLSDSGFYLCAWTQGFGGYTFGSGTRLTVV.

V gene TRBV7-6 combines with J gene TRBJ2-3, with D perhaps TRBD1 (6 bases). The CDR3 extends over 16 amino acids. With 1 base removed from V and 1 base from J, the gap between germline ends came to 12 bases. Germline V gene lookup returns CDR1 SGHVS and CDR2 FNYEAQ. The CDR3 reads CASSLGQGSGTDTQYF. Written as DNA, the CDR3 is TGTGCCAGCAGCTTAGGGCAGGGGAGCGGCACAGATACGCAGTATTTT.

The chain has TRBV7-9 and TRBJ2-5, with 7 nucleotides matching TRBD2. Germline values: CDR1 SEHNR, CDR2 FQNEAQ (reference sequence). This CDR3 has 15 amino acids. V was pared by 4 bases and J by 3 bases, with 8 bases of the junction left unmatched. The chain's CDR3 is CASSSWTSREETQYF. DNA of the CDR3: TGTGCCAGCAGCTCCTGGACTAGTAGGGAAGAGACCCAGTACTTC.

The V call is TRBV11-3, the J call TRBJ1-4; the match to TRBD1 covers 7 bases. V shed 5 bases, J shed 5 bases, and the junction held 8 bases outside the gene matches. The length of the CDR3 is 15 residues. Germline V gene lookup returns CDR1 SGHNT and CDR2 YENEEA. CDR3 residues: CASSARQGRNEKLFF. CDR3 nucleotides: TGTGCCAGCAGCGCCCGACAGGGACGGAATGAAAAACTGTTTTTT.

CDR3 region: CASSLNRGPHQPQHF. CDR3 coding DNA: TGTGCCAGCAGCCTTAATCGGGGTCCCCATCAGCCCCAGCATTTT. This chain links TRBV11-2 with TRBJ1-5; no reliable D call. V was clipped by 5 bases and J by 5 bases, with 16 bases between them. This CDR3 contains 15 residues. Germline V CDR1 and CDR2: SGHAT, FQNNGV.

The chain joins TRBV20-1 to TRBJ1-2, with D possibly matching TRBD1 (6 bases). Germline V gene lookup returns CDR1 DFQATT and CDR2 SNEGSKA (reference sequence). The CDR3 runs to 11 residues. The CDR3 coding sequence is TGCAGCCCGAACACAGGGACCGGCTACACCTTC. Translation: CSPNTGTGYTF.

The chain uses TRBV11-3 and TRBJ2-1, with D possibly being TRBD2 (5 bases). The germline gives CDR1 SGHNT, CDR2 YENEEA. This CDR3 contains 17 residues. V lost 2 bases and J lost 1, with 15 bases in between. This CDR3 reads CASSLNTMRASYNEQFF. The DNA of the CDR3 is TGTGCCAGCAGCTTAAATACGATGAGGGCTTCCTACAATGAGCAGTTCTTC.

CDR3 sequence: CASSKQAMNTEAFF. The CDR3 DNA follows: TGTGCCAGCAGCAAACAGGCAATGAACACTGAAGCTTTCTTT. V is TRBV2 and J is TRBJ1-1, with D perhaps matching TRBD1 (5 bases). CDR1 and CDR2 from the germline V gene are SNHLY and FYNNEI. The CDR3 covers 14 residues. The V and J ends lost 6 bases and 0 bases respectively, with 11 bases between them.

In this sample, this clone turned up once. The chain joins TRBV30 to TRBJ2-7, with 8 bases identical to TRBD2. Germline CDR1 GTSNPN, CDR2 SVGIG (reference sequence). The CDR3 totals 14 residues. Germline trimming cut 3 bases from V and 5 bases from J; bases unmatched to any gene: 9. CDR3 bases: TGTGCCTGGAGCGAGGGTAGCGGGGCCAACGAGCAGTACTTC. Protein product: CAWSEGSGANEQYF.

The chain has TRBV7-9 and TRBJ2-7; 8 nucleotides line up with TRBD1. Germline V gene lookup returns CDR1 SEHNR and CDR2 FQNEAQ (reference sequence). With V trimmed by 1 base and J by 0 bases, 2 bases remained unmatched. This CDR3 contains 15 residues. For the CDR3, the DNA is TGTGCCAGCAGCTTAGGACAGGGGAGCTCCTACGAGCAGTACTTC. Translated, it gives CASSLGQGSSYEQYF.

The chain carries TRBV3-1 (or the pseudogene TRBV3-2) and TRBJ1-1; TRBD1 agrees at 9 bases. The germline V gene has CDR1 LGHDT and CDR2 YNNKEL (reference sequence). The CDR3 extends over 14 amino acids. Trimming cost V 6 bases and J 1 base; bases outside gene matches: 3. CDR3 DNA: TGTGCCAGCAGTCGGGACAGGGAGAACACTGAAGCTTTCTTT. Its protein product is CASSRDRENTEAFF.

V is TRBV19 and J is TRBJ1-5; D possibly corresponds to TRBD1 (6 bases). The germline CDR1 and CDR2 sequences are LNHDA and SQIVND (reference sequence). The CDR3 runs 16 residues. Between the trimmed V and J ends, which lost 4 bases and 1 base, there was a span of 14 bases. CDR3 nucleotides: TGTGCCAGTAGTACCCACCGGACAGCCAGCAATCAGCCCCAGCATTTT. Protein sequence: CASSTHRTASNQPQHF.

The chain couples TRBV29-1 to TRBJ1-2; TRBD1 is a possible D gene (6 bases). Germline CDR1 SQVTM, CDR2 ANQGSEA. The CDR3 spans 15 residues. V dropped 7 bases and J dropped 3 bases, with 21 bases sitting between them. The CDR3 region has the DNA TGCAGCGCATTCCGGGACATAGGTACGGACTATGGCTACACCTTC. Its translation: CSAFRDIGTDYGYTF.

The chain combines TRBV6-1 with TRBJ2-1, with 7 bases lining up with TRBD2. Germline V CDR1 and CDR2: MNHNS, SASEGT. This CDR3 comprises 16 residues. V lost 1 base, J lost 3 bases, and 6 bases stayed unmatched. As DNA, the CDR3 is TGTGCCAGCAGTGAAGGAGCGGGGAGGTTCTACAATGAGCAGTTCTTC. This encodes CASSEGAGRFYNEQFF.

V and J are TRBV2 and TRBJ1-5; D ambiguous. CDR1 is SNHLY, CDR2 FYNNEI, per germline. With 3 bases removed from V and 4 bases from J, the gap between germline ends came to 10 bases. The CDR3 is 14 residues long. The CDR3 here is CASSDLAPNQPQHF. The CDR3 nucleotides are TGTGCCAGCAGTGACTTAGCCCCTAATCAGCCCCAGCATTTT.

The CDR3 loop is CASSPDTNPSYGYTF. CDR3 sequence (DNA): TGTGCCAGCTCACCCGATACAAACCCTAGCTATGGCTACACCTTC. This sequence joins TRBV18 and TRBJ1-2; D is ambiguous. CDR3 length: 15 amino acids. Trimming removed 3 bases at V and 4 bases at J, with 15 bases between. The V gene's germline CDR1 is KGHSH and CDR2 LQKENI.

The rearrangement links TRBV6-1 to TRBJ1-4, with 8 positions matching TRBD1. The V gene end was trimmed by 2 bases and the J gene end by 8 bases; junction bases not matched to a gene: 4. From germline, CDR1 is MNHNS and CDR2 SASEGT. CDR3 length: 14 amino acids. CDR3 DNA sequence: TGTGCCAGCAGTGAAAGGGCAGGGGGCGAAAAACTGTTTTTT. Its protein product is CASSERAGGEKLFF.

This chain uses TRBV10-1 with TRBJ2-7; maybe TRBD2 (5 bases). Trimming removed 6 bases from V and 6 bases from J, with 12 bases in between. Germline V gives CDR1 WNHNN, CDR2 SYGVQD (reference sequence). The CDR3 extends over 12 amino acids. The CDR3 coding sequence is TGCGCCAGCAGGGCCTCGGGGTCCGAGCAGTACGTC. This translates into CASRASGSEQYV.

The chain links TRBV6-5 to TRBJ2-7; 10 positions agree with TRBD1. The trim removed 6 bases at V and 5 bases at J, leaving 10 bases unmatched. Germline lookup yields CDR1 MNHEY and CDR2 SVGAGI. The CDR3 extends over 15 amino acids. The CDR3 DNA follows: TGTGCCAGCAGCAAATACGGGACAGGGGATAACGAGCAGTACTTC. Amino acid sequence: CASSKYGTGDNEQYF.

The J gene is TRBJ1-5, the V gene TRBV21-1; whether TRBD1, the table's D call, matches the DNA was not checked. TRBV21-1 is marked as a pseudogene. The CDR3 has 18 residues. The CDR3 DNA reads as TGTGCCAGCAGCAAATTGGTTCCCGGACAGGGGGCAGGACAGCCCCAGCATTTT. Translation: CASSKLVPGQGAGQPQHF.

The V gene is TRBV5-8, the J gene TRBJ1-2; no clear D gene. V lost 4 bases, J lost 5 bases, and 15 bases lay in between. This CDR3 spans 14 amino acids. The germline V gene encodes CDR1 SGHTS and CDR2 YDEGEE. In nucleotides, the CDR3 is TGTGCCAGCAGCAGCCTCCCCTCACGATATGGCTACACCTTC. Its protein is CASSSLPSRYGYTF.

The J gene is TRBJ1-6, the V gene TRBV3-1 (or the pseudogene TRBV3-2); D remains ambiguous. Per the germline V gene, CDR1 is LGHDT and CDR2 is YNNKEL (reference sequence). V dropped 3 bases and J dropped 5 bases, with 17 bases sitting between them. The CDR3 spans 17 residues. The CDR3 reads CASSHFSVGGNNSPLHF. The CDR3 DNA sequence: TGTGCCAGCAGCCATTTTAGCGTGGGAGGTAATAATTCACCCCTCCACTTT.

V and J are TRBV6-4 and TRBJ2-1; TRBD2 matches 11 bases. The junction had 7 bases not matched to a gene; V was cut back by 2 bases and J by 10 bases. Germline V CDR1 and CDR2: MRHNA, SNTAGT. CDR3 size: 15 residues. CDR3: CASSDTSSGGSEQFF. The DNA of the CDR3 is TGTGCCAGCAGTGACACGTCTAGCGGGGGGAGCGAGCAGTTCTTC.